This T cell receptor (beta chain) was found in a study of T-cell memory formation after mild COVID-19. Across the whole study: Each donor largely had its own TCR clusters.

This clonotype was counted at least ten times. The CDR3 totals 13 residues. The J segment lost 3 bases and the V segment lost 8 bases, leaving 4 bases of the junction unmatched. TCR alpha and TCR beta cDNA libraries with sample barcodes and UMIs came from 5'RACE using constant-segment primers. TCRdb redid the calling of the 5' RACE reads with MiXCR, one entry per CDR3 protein. The table shows roughly 200,000 distinct CDR3 sequences, with 16% occurring only once. The TCR comes from an adult woman who had mild COVID-19 (a few samples of this study predate the infection). Cell type and time point are not known. Sequencing was carried out using PBMCs or a T cell subset sorted from them (not recorded which). The chain uses TRBV12-3 or TRBV12-4 and TRBJ2-1, with 7 nucleotides matching TRBD2. CDR3 bases: TGTGCCAGCCGGCGGGGGAGCTACAATGAGCAGTTCTTC. This sequence encodes CASRRGSYNEQFF.